This passage covers 24 T cell receptor beta chains from one sample sequenced in a study of T-cell memory formation after mild COVID-19. MiXCR was run by TCRdb on the 5' RACE reads, yielding one entry per CDR3 protein. The sample lists 240,000 or so distinct CDR3 sequences, 9.4% occurring once. Sequenced sample: PBMCs or a T cell subset sorted from them (not recorded which). These receptors were taken from a man between 18 and 35 years old who had mild COVID-19 (a few samples of this study predate the infection). Cell type and time point are not known.

This chain links TRBV14 with TRBJ1-1; D is ambiguous. The V gene's germline CDR1 is SGHDN and CDR2 FVKESK. V lost 0 bases, J lost 2 bases, and 4 bases lay in between. CDR3 length equals 13 residues. CDR3 coding DNA: TGTGCCAGCAGCCAAGACATTAACACTGAAGCTTTCTTT. It is translated as CASSQDINTEAFF.

This clonotype was counted a few times. The genes are TRBV20-1 and TRBJ2-1; D is possibly TRBD2 (6 bases). Germline CDR1 reads DFQATT; CDR2 reads SNEGSKA (reference sequence). The germline V and J ends were trimmed by 5 bases and 4 bases, with 18 bases remaining between them. This CDR3 has 15 amino acids. CDR3 in DNA: TGCAGTGCTCCCCCTCGGGGGTCCGGGTACAATGAGCAGTTCTTC. Amino acid sequence: CSAPPRGSGYNEQFF.

This clonotype appeared a few times. The chain uses TRBV19 and TRBJ1-2, with a possible D match to TRBD1 (5 bases). The CDR3 totals 16 residues. Germline assignment: CDR1 LNHDA and CDR2 SQIVND (reference sequence). Between the trimmed V and J ends, which lost 1 base and 4 bases, there was a span of 16 bases. The CDR3 loop is CASSIAPSGGGYGYTF. The DNA of the CDR3 is TGTGCCAGTAGTATAGCCCCCTCGGGGGGGGGCTATGGCTACACCTTC. Looking up the rest from reference TRBV19 and TRBJ1-2 gives the full variable domain: DGGITQSPKYLFRKEGQNVTLSCEQNLNHDAMYWYRQDPGQGLRLIYYSQIVNDFQKGDIAEGYSVSREKKESFPLTVTSAQKNPTAFYLCASSIAPSGGGYGYTFGSGTRLTVV.

This clonotype was picked up a small number of times. This rearrangement joins TRBV6-5 to TRBJ2-2; the D gene could be TRBD1 or TRBD2 (6 bases each). V was clipped by 2 bases and J by 4 bases, with 14 bases between them. This CDR3 has 16 residues. Germline V gene sequence: CDR1 MNHEY, CDR2 SVGAGI. The CDR3 sequence is CASSYAGGDGTGELFF. CDR3 bases: TGTGCCAGCAGTTACGCCGGGGGCGACGGCACCGGGGAGCTGTTTTTT.

This clonotype has more than one count but fewer than ten. The chain carries TRBV2 and TRBJ2-1; 9 bases are a match to TRBD1. CDR1 and CDR2 from the germline V gene are SNHLY and FYNNEI. V shed 1 base, J shed 16 bases, and the junction held 5 bases outside the gene matches. CDR3 length equals 12 residues. The CDR3 region has the DNA TGTGCCAGCAGTGAAGGGACAGGGGTCCTTTTCTTC. Translating it yields CASSEGTGVLFF.

The rearrangement joins TRBV4-1 to TRBJ2-7, with unresolved D. Germline assignment: CDR1 MGHRA and CDR2 YSYEKL. The CDR3 has 14 residues. V shed 1 base and J shed 2 bases, with 9 bases lying between them. CDR3 sequence reads: CASSQGLGAYEQYF. CDR3 DNA sequence: TGCGCCAGCAGCCAAGGGCTAGGAGCCTACGAGCAGTACTTC.

There are a few counts of this clonotype. The chain employs TRBV20-1 and TRBJ2-7; possibly TRBD1 for D (6 bases). Germline V gene data show CDR1 as DFQATT and CDR2 as SNEGSKA (reference sequence). V was trimmed by 5 bases and J by 2 bases, leaving 16 bases between them. The CDR3 covers 14 residues. The CDR3 sequence: CSAAPGQSPYEQYV. The CDR3 coding sequence is TGCAGTGCTGCCCCTGGACAGTCCCCCTACGAGCAGTACGTC.

This clonotype was counted at least ten times. V gene TRBV4-2 combines with J gene TRBJ1-1; D may be TRBD1 (5 bases). Germline V gene lookup returns CDR1 LGHNA and CDR2 YNFKEQ. Trimming removed 4 bases from V and 7 bases from J, with 16 bases in between. The CDR3 is 14 amino acids. The CDR3 sequence: CASSPPPGQVEAFF. The CDR3 DNA reads as TGTGCCAGCAGCCCCCCGCCCGGACAAGTTGAAGCTTTCTTT.

This clonotype was seen a handful of times. J is TRBJ1-2 and V is TRBV10-2; D is ambiguous. The ends were cut back, 5 bases at V and 7 bases at J, with 17 bases in the middle. This CDR3 contains 14 residues. Germline CDR1 WSHSY, CDR2 SAAADI. CDR3 coding DNA: TGCGCCAGCAGTCCCCTGCGGGAAGCCTTTGGCTACACCTTC. As protein: CASSPLREAFGYTF.

The J gene is TRBJ2-5, the V gene TRBV7-9; weak D call: TRBD2 (5 bases). CDR1 is SEHNR, CDR2 FQNEAQ, per germline (reference sequence). V lost 6 bases, J lost 4 bases, and 15 bases lay in between. The CDR3 is made up of 14 amino acids. This CDR3 reads CASSLSGKGETQYF. In DNA form, the CDR3 reads TGTGCCAGCAGTCTAAGCGGTAAAGGAGAGACCCAGTACTTC.

This clonotype was observed once. This chain uses TRBV5-1 with TRBJ2-7, with a weak D call TRBD1 (6 bases). Germline CDR1 reads SGHRS; CDR2 reads YFSETQ. V dropped 2 bases and J dropped 0 bases, with 12 bases sitting between them. The CDR3 totals 15 residues. DNA for the CDR3: TGCGCCAGCAGCTTCGCGTTGGGGGCCTCCTACGAGCAGTACTTC. As protein: CASSFALGASYEQYF.

This clonotype was detected a few times. The chain joins TRBV24-1 to TRBJ2-2; weak D call: TRBD1 (6 bases). V was shortened by 5 bases and J by 6 bases, with 21 bases between the two germline ends. The length of the CDR3 is 17 residues. Germline V gives CDR1 KGHDR, CDR2 SFDVKD. The CDR3 nucleotides read TGTGCCACCAGTGCCTCTAAGGACAGTGCGAGGTCCGGGGAGCTGTTTTTT. Translating it yields CATSASKDSARSGELFF.

V gene TRBV12-3 or TRBV12-4 combines with J gene TRBJ1-2; D is uncertain. V was pared by 5 bases and J by 10 bases, with 11 bases between. The CDR3 totals 11 residues. The DNA for the CDR3 is TGTGCCAGCAGTAATATTGGGGTCTACACCTTC. Translating gives CASSNIGVYTF.

The J gene is TRBJ1-1, the V gene TRBV7-2; maybe TRBD1 (5 bases). The germline V gene encodes CDR1 SGHTA and CDR2 FQGNSA. V lost 5 bases and J lost 3, with 16 bases in between. This CDR3 spans 15 amino acids. The CDR3 reads CASSVQGGGHTEAFF. In nucleotides, the CDR3 is TGTGCCAGCAGCGTCCAAGGTGGGGGACACACTGAAGCTTTCTTT. Variable domain in full (rest from reference TRBV7-2 and TRBJ1-1): GAGVSQSPSNKVTEKGKDVELRCDPISGHTALYWYRQSLGQGLEFLIYFQGNSAPDKSGLPSDRFSAERTGGSVSTLTIQRTQQEDSAVYLCASSVQGGGHTEAFFGQGTRLTVV.

This sequence joins TRBV11-2 and TRBJ1-1; no firm D call. Germline V CDR1 and CDR2: SGHAT, FQNNGV. This CDR3 region has 15 residues. V dropped 5 bases and J dropped 4 bases, with 17 bases sitting between them. This CDR3 reads CASSLRRVLSTEAFF. CDR3 coding DNA: TGTGCCAGCAGCCTTAGGAGGGTTCTGAGCACTGAAGCTTTCTTT.

V is TRBV20-1 and J is TRBJ2-5; 10 positions match TRBD2. Germline V CDR1 and CDR2: DFQATT, SNEGSKA (reference sequence). J was trimmed by 5 bases and V by 3 bases; bases with no gene match: 9. The CDR3 contains 15 residues. The CDR3 coding sequence is TGCAGTGCTAGTATTCAGCGGGGGGGCCGCGAGACCCAGTACTTC. Amino acids: CSASIQRGGRETQYF.

This chain uses TRBV5-1 with TRBJ2-3; D is perhaps TRBD1 (6 bases). With 2 bases removed from V and 0 bases from J, the gap between germline ends came to 10 bases. This CDR3 is built from 15 residues. Germline-derived CDR1 and CDR2 are SGHRS and YFSETQ. CDR3 sequence reads: CASSFTGRSTDTQYF. The CDR3 coding sequence is TGCGCCAGCAGCTTTACAGGGCGAAGCACAGATACGCAGTATTTT.

This clonotype has at least ten counts. The chain employs TRBV11-2 and TRBJ2-1; the match to TRBD1 covers 7 bases. With V trimmed by 5 bases and J by 6 bases, 10 bases remained unmatched. This CDR3 has 15 residues. Germline lookup yields CDR1 SGHAT and CDR2 FQNNGV. CDR3 in amino acids: CASSRTSRGFNEQFF. CDR3 nucleotides: TGTGCCAGCAGCCGTACCTCCAGGGGGTTCAATGAGCAGTTCTTC.

The genes are TRBV20-1 and TRBJ2-7; 8 bases fit TRBD2. In germline, CDR1 is DFQATT, CDR2 SNEGSKA (reference sequence). The CDR3 sequence is 13 residues long. The ends lost 6 bases at V and 6 bases at J; junction bases unmatched: 10. The CDR3 DNA sequence: TGCAGTGCACCTCGGGGGGGATCTGGCGAGCAGTACTTC. It translates to CSAPRGGSGEQYF.

This chain links TRBV20-1 with TRBJ1-4; D gene ambiguous. V was shortened by 0 bases and J by 8 bases, with 4 bases between the two germline ends. Germline V lookup: CDR1 DFQATT, CDR2 SNEGSKA (reference sequence). The CDR3 length is 11 residues. CDR3: CSARDQEKLFF. The CDR3 DNA is TGCAGTGCTAGAGATCAGGAAAAACTGTTTTTT.

This clonotype was recorded at least ten times. The chain recombines TRBV5-1 with TRBJ2-3; 12 bases align to TRBD1. Germline lookup yields CDR1 SGHRS and CDR2 YFSETQ. CDR3 length: 15 amino acids. J lost 4 bases, V lost 4 bases, and 4 bases had no gene match. CDR3 sequence (DNA): TGCGCCAGCAGCCCGGGACAGGGGGCCGCAGATACGCAGTATTTT. Translation: CASSPGQGAADTQYF. Based on the CDR3 plus reference TRBV5-1 and TRBJ2-3, the full variable domain is KAGVTQTPRYLIKTRGQQVTLSCSPISGHRSVSWYQQTPGQGLQFLFEYFSETQRNKGNFPGRFSGRQFSNSRSEMNVSTLELGDSALYLCASSPGQGAADTQYFGPGTRLTVL.

This clonotype was counted only a few times. This sequence joins TRBV6-5 and TRBJ1-6, with D hard to call. Germline V gene data show CDR1 as MNHEY and CDR2 as SVGAGI. Trimming left V 0 bases short and J 8 bases short, with 11 bases between. The CDR3 runs to 15 residues. The CDR3 DNA follows: TGTGCCAGCAGTTACTCGAGAGGGATGCATTCACCCCTCCACTTT. As protein: CASSYSRGMHSPLHF.

This clonotype came up a few times. V gene TRBV7-9 combines with J gene TRBJ1-5; D is perhaps TRBD1 (5 bases). Trimming took 3 bases from V and 0 from J, leaving 6 bases between them. The CDR3 covers 14 residues. CDR1 SEHNR and CDR2 FQNEAQ come from the germline V gene (reference sequence). DNA for the CDR3: TGTGCCAGCAGCTTGACAGCTAGCAATCAGCCCCAGCATTTT. This gives the protein CASSLTASNQPQHF.

V is TRBV2 and J is TRBJ1-2, with TRBD1 identical over 7 bases. V shed 5 bases, J shed 6 bases, and the junction held 6 bases outside the gene matches. Germline CDR1 and CDR2: SNHLY and FYNNEI. The CDR3 loop spans 13 amino acids. Written as DNA, the CDR3 is TGTGCCAGCAGTCGGGCAGGGGGGGATGGCTACACCTTC. The encoded protein is CASSRAGGDGYTF.